Below, 14 T cell receptor beta chains from the same sample are listed, as sequenced in a study of T cells after yellow fever vaccination. TCRdb reprocessed the 5' RACE reads with MiXCR, giving one entry per CDR3 protein. Among around 400,000 distinct CDR3 sequences listed, 9.5% to 13% were seen once. The material sequenced was PBMCs, taken on the day of the first yellow fever vaccination. All receptors derive from a young man who received the YFV17D yellow fever vaccine.

The V call is TRBV5-1, the J call TRBJ1-2; perhaps TRBD1 as D (5 bases). Germline loops: CDR1 SGHRS, CDR2 YFSETQ. V lost 4 bases, J lost 0 bases, and 10 bases lay in between. The CDR3 is 14 residues long. The CDR3 DNA sequence: TGCGCCAGCAGCCCAGGGACTTCTAACTATGGCTACACCTTC. This sequence encodes CASSPGTSNYGYTF.

This chain joins TRBV12-3 or TRBV12-4 and TRBJ2-1; D is perhaps TRBD1 or TRBD2 (5 bases each). The CDR3 contains 14 residues. V dropped 1 base and J dropped 8 bases, with 12 bases sitting between them. DNA of the CDR3: TGTGCCAGCAGTTTAGTAGTGGGGGTGGATGAGCAGTTCTTC. Its protein is CASSLVVGVDEQFF.

This chain links TRBV7-9 with TRBJ1-2, with D hard to call. With 3 bases removed from V and 8 bases from J, the gap between germline ends came to 22 bases. Germline V gene lookup returns CDR1 SEHNR and CDR2 FQNEAQ (reference sequence). The CDR3 contains 16 residues. CDR3 DNA sequence: TGTGCCAGCAGCTTTAGTACGGCCACCTCATCGGGGGGCTACACCTTC. This sequence encodes CASSFSTATSSGGYTF.

The J gene is TRBJ1-1, the V gene TRBV14; maybe TRBD1 (6 bases). The CDR3 covers 15 residues. Germline CDR1 reads SGHDN; CDR2 reads FVKESK. Trimming removed 2 bases from V and 0 bases from J, with 10 bases in between. The CDR3 bases are TGTGCCAGCAGCCAACTCAGGGGACTGAACACTGAAGCTTTCTTT. It yields the protein CASSQLRGLNTEAFF.

The chain links TRBV4-3 to TRBJ1-4; the match to TRBD1 covers 9 bases. CDR3 length equals 16 residues. Trimming removed 4 bases from V and 6 bases from J; junction bases left unmatched: 9. Germline CDR1 LGHNA, CDR2 YSLEER. The CDR3, as DNA: TGCGCCAGCAGCCGCCTCACAGGGGGCATGGATGAAAAACTGTTTTTT. This encodes CASSRLTGGMDEKLFF.

The V and J genes are TRBV7-2 and TRBJ2-5, with TRBD2 matching 10 bases. This CDR3 spans 17 amino acids. The germline V gene encodes CDR1 SGHTA and CDR2 FQGNSA. V shed 6 bases, J shed 5 bases, and the junction held 15 bases outside the gene matches. CDR3: CASSSAVGLAFFETQYF. The CDR3 DNA reads TGTGCCAGCAGTTCCGCCGTGGGACTAGCGTTTTTTGAGACCCAGTACTTC. The complete variable domain, with remaining parts taken from reference TRBV7-2 and TRBJ2-5, reads GAGVSQSPSNKVTEKGKDVELRCDPISGHTALYWYRQSLGQGLEFLIYFQGNSAPDKSGLPSDRFSAERTGGSVSTLTIQRTQQEDSAVYLCASSSAVGLAFFETQYFGPGTRLLVL.

This clonotype was observed a handful of times. CDR3 region: CASISTETNTEAFF. DNA for the CDR3: TGTGCCAGTATTAGCACCGAGACGAACACTGAAGCTTTCTTT. The J gene is TRBJ1-1, the V gene TRBV19; no clear D. Germline V gene lookup returns CDR1 LNHDA and CDR2 SQIVND (reference sequence). V was clipped by 7 bases and J by 1 base, with 13 bases between them. This CDR3 comprises 14 residues.

CDR3 nucleotides: TGTGCCAGCAGCTTAGATAGGTTCTCTGGAAACACCATATATTTT. It yields the protein CASSLDRFSGNTIYF. This chain uses TRBV7-2 with TRBJ1-3; D is unresolved. V was shortened by 1 base and J by 0 bases, with 7 bases between the two germline ends. The length of the CDR3 is 15 residues. CDR1 is SGHTA, CDR2 FQGNSA, per germline.

Only a few counts were recorded for this clonotype. DNA of the CDR3: TGCGCCAGCAGCTCTGGGTTAGCGGGGGCCGAGACCCAGTACTTC. Protein product: CASSSGLAGAETQYF. J is TRBJ2-5 and V is TRBV5-1; 9 nucleotides agree with TRBD2. Germline assignment: CDR1 SGHRS and CDR2 YFSETQ. The CDR3 loop spans 15 amino acids. J lost 5 bases, V lost 3 bases, and 8 bases had no gene match.

The chain links TRBV10-3 to TRBJ1-6; D gene ambiguous. The V gene lost 2 bases and the J gene lost 6 bases, with 8 bases spanning the gap. The germline CDR1 and CDR2 sequences are ENHRY and SYGVKD. The CDR3 loop spans 14 amino acids. The CDR3 reads CAISEVDGNSPLHF. In DNA form, the CDR3 reads TGTGCCATCAGTGAGGTCGATGGTAATTCACCCCTCCACTTT.

J is TRBJ2-2 and V is TRBV7-9, with TRBD1 matching over 7 bases. Losses at the gene ends were 4 bases for V and 0 bases for J; bases not matched to a gene: 8. CDR3 length: 17 amino acids. Germline assignment: CDR1 SEHNR and CDR2 FQNEAQ (reference sequence). DNA for the CDR3: TGTGCCAGCAGCTCAACAGGGGTCGCGGCGAACACCGGGGAGCTGTTTTTT. As protein: CASSSTGVAANTGELFF.

This clonotype was counted a few times. The rearrangement uses TRBV7-9 and TRBJ2-7; TRBD1 or TRBD2 may be the D gene (6 bases each). CDR3 length: 13 amino acids. Germline loops: CDR1 SEHNR, CDR2 FQNEAQ (reference sequence). V was clipped by 5 bases and J by 3 bases, with 11 bases between them. The CDR3 reads CASSQGGGYEQYV. DNA for the CDR3: TGTGCCAGCAGCCAAGGGGGAGGCTACGAGCAGTACGTC.

A few counts support this clonotype. V and J are TRBV18 and TRBJ1-1, with a possible D match to TRBD1 (6 bases). CDR3 length: 13 amino acids. Per germline, CDR1 KGHSH and CDR2 LQKENI. CDR3 in amino acids: CACREGVNTEAFF. The CDR3 DNA sequence: TGTGCATGCCGAGAGGGGGTGAACACTGAAGCTTTCTTT.

Many counts were recorded for this clonotype. The chain recombines TRBV7-9 with TRBJ2-1, with 13 nucleotides matching TRBD2. The CDR3 covers 14 residues. Germline assignment: CDR1 SEHNR and CDR2 FQNEAQ (reference sequence). V lost 4 bases to trimming and J lost 10 bases; unmatched junction nucleotides: 4. The CDR3 DNA sequence: TGTGCCAGCAGCTGGACTAGCGGGGGTGGGGAGCAGTTCTTC. Translating gives CASSWTSGGGEQFF. The variable domain in full, completed from reference TRBV7-9 and TRBJ2-1, reads DTGVSQNPRHKITKRGQNVTFRCDPISEHNRLYWYRQTLGQGPEFLTYFQNEAQLEKSRLLSDRFSAERPKGSFSTLEIQRTEQGDSAMYLCASSWTSGGGEQFFGPGTRLTVL.